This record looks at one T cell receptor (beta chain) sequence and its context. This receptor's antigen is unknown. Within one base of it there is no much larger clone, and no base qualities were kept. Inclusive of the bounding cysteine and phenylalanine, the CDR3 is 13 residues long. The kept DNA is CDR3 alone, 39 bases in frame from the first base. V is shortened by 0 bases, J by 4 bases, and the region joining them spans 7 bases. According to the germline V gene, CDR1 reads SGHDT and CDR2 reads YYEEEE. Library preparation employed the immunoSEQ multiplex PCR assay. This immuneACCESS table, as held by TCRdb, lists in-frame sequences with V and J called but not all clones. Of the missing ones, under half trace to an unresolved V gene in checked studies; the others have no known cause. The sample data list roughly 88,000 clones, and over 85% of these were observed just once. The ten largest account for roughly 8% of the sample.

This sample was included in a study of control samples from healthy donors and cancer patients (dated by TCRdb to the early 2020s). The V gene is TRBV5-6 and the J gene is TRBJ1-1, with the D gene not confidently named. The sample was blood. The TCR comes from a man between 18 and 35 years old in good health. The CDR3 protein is CASSLDAGTEAFF. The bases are TGTGCCAGCAGCTTGGATGCTGGCACTGAAGCTTTCTTT.